This TCR beta chain came from a study of graft-versus-host responses after intestinal transplantation. At the level of the study: In this cohort, recipients had multivisceral, liver-intestinal, or isolated intestinal transplants. Every recipient had anti-thymocyte globulin induction and around 3 years of tacrolimus plus steroids.

General study points: Recipient bone marrow held GvH clones, some seen earlier in ileum or blood. GvH clone levels peaked in circulation, and this peak was associated with early post-transplant HvG declines.

On this clone: Its specificity is not known.

The CDR3 is 17 residues long. Looked up from germline, CDR1 is SGHVS and CDR2 is FQNEAQ. Trimming cost V 5 bases and J 4 bases; bases outside gene matches: 10. Sequencing used immunoSEQ multiplex PCR; TCRdb keeps in-frame clones, though not all of them. The sample has 96,000 or so clones; approximately 90% are singletons. The specimen comprised unstimulated CD4+ T cells sorted from spleen or lymph node cells, sampled before intestinal transplant. The receptor's source is a human donor who received an intestinal transplant. The J gene is TRBJ2-1, the V gene TRBV7-8, with 11 bases fitting TRBD2. CDR3 DNA sequence: TGTGCCAGCAGCCAACCACGGACTAGCGGGCGATACAATGAGCAGTTCTTC. This codes for CASSQPRTSGRYNEQFF.